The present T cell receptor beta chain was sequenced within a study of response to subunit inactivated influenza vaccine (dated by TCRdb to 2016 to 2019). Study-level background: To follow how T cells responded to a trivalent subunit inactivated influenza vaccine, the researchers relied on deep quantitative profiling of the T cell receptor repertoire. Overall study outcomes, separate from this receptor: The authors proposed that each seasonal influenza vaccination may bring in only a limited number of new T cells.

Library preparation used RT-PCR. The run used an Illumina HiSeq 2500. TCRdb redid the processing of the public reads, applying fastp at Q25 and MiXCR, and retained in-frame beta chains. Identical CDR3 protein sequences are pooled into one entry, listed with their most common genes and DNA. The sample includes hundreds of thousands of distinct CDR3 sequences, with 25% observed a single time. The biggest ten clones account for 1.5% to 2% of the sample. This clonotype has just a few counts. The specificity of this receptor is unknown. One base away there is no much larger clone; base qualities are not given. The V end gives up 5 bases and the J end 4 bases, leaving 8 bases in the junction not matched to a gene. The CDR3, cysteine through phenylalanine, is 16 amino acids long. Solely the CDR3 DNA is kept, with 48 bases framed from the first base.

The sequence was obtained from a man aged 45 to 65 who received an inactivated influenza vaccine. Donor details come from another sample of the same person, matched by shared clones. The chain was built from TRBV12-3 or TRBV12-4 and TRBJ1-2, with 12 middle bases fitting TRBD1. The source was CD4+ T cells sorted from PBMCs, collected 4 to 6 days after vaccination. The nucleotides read TGTGCCAGCAGTCTCCGGGACAGGGGGCCCAGCTATGGCTACACCTTC. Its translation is CASSLRDRGPSYGYTF.